The rows below give T cell receptor beta chains drawn from one sample of a study of cytomegalovirus exposure and HLA in healthy donors. Profiling relied on immunoSEQ multiplex PCR, and the TCRdb table lists in-frame clones only, not all of them. In all, the sample yields fewer than 150,000 clones. Source material: PBMCs. The origin of the receptors is a man between 40 and 49 years old in good health and CMV-seronegative. The CDR3 runs from the conserved cysteine through the conserved F or W. The D gene is left open where the match is weak.

>TRBJ2-2|TRBV5-4|TRBD1
CASSLGGLAGGTGELFF
TGTGCCAGCAGCTTGGGCGGCTTGGCAGGGGGCACCGGGGAGCTGTTTTTT
>TRBJ2-1|TRBV9|-
CASSVGSQVRYNEQFF
TGTGCCAGCAGCGTAGGCTCCCAGGTCCGGTACAATGAGCAGTTCTTC
>TRBJ2-5|TRBV5-4|-
CASSLPSQETQYF
TGTGCCAGCAGCTTGCCCTCTCAAGAGACCCAGTACTTC
>TRBJ2-5|TRBV7-2|TRBD1
CASSPRQGAETQYF
TGTGCCAGCAGCCCACGACAGGGAGCAGAGACCCAGTACTTC
>TRBJ2-7|TRBV2|TRBD2
CASRRGVYEQYF
TGTGCCAGCAGACGGGGGGTCTACGAGCAGTACTTC
>TRBJ2-7|TRBV6-5|TRBD1
CASQDRVGYEQYF
TGTGCCAGCCAAGACAGGGTCGGTTACGAGCAGTACTTC
>TRBJ1-2|TRBV11-1|-
CASSLEDSYGYTF
TGTGCCAGCAGCTTGGAGGACAGCTATGGCTACACCTTC
>TRBJ1-1|TRBV7-9|-
CASSLGDTMNTEAFF
TGTGCCAGCAGCTTGGGGGACACCATGAACACTGAAGCTTTCTTT
>TRBJ2-1|TRBV7-2|-
CASSLLATSYNEQFF
TGTGCCAGCAGCTTATTAGCGACCTCCTACAATGAGCAGTTCTTC
>TRBJ1-6|TRBV27|TRBD1
CASRYRGENSPLHF
TGTGCCAGCAGGTACAGGGGTGAAAATTCACCCCTCCACTTT
>TRBJ1-5|TRBV5-4|TRBD1
CASSQRGGTGSQPQHF
TGTGCCAGCAGCCAGCGGGGCGGGACAGGGTCTCAGCCCCAGCATTTT
>TRBJ1-1|TRBV14|-
CASSQDVRVSTEAFF
TGTGCCAGCAGCCAAGATGTGAGGGTTTCCACTGAAGCTTTCTTT
>TRBJ1-1|TRBV29-1|-
CSAMGGGLNTEAFF
TGCAGCGCTATGGGGGGAGGGTTGAACACTGAAGCTTTCTTT
>TRBJ2-3|TRBV5-4|-
CASSYSSYGTDTQYF
TGTGCCAGCAGCTATTCTAGTTATGGCACAGATACGCAGTATTTT
>TRBJ2-3|TRBV7-9|TRBD2
CASSAHRGGSTDTQYF
TGTGCCAGCTCGGCCCATCGGGGGGGATCCACAGATACGCAGTATTTT
>TRBJ2-1|TRBV7-9|-
CASSSTAGGISYNEQFF
TGTGCCAGCAGCTCAACCGCCGGGGGAATCTCCTACAATGAGCAGTTCTTC
>TRBJ1-1|TRBV19|TRBD1
CASRRTGNTEAFF
TGTGCCAGTAGACGGACAGGGAACACTGAAGCTTTCTTT
>TRBJ2-7|TRBV21-1|-
CASSCHREQCGYEQYF
TGTGCCAGCAGCTGCCACCGGGAGCAGTGCGGATACGAGCAGTACTTC
>TRBJ2-7|TRBV9|-
CASSVERGGYEQYF
TGTGCCAGCAGCGTAGAGAGGGGGGGCTACGAGCAGTACTTC
>TRBJ2-1|TRBV4-3|TRBD1
CASSRTGTGVYNEQFF
TGCGCCAGCAGCCGCACCGGGACAGGGGTCTACAATGAGCAGTTCTTC
>TRBJ1-5|TRBV12-5|-
CASVLHAGREDRNQPQHF
TGTGCTAGTGTTCTCCACGCCGGGAGAGAGGATCGCAATCAGCCCCAGCATTTT
>TRBJ2-7|TRBV9|-
CASSLRDGSYEQYF
TGTGCCAGCAGCCTCAGGGATGGCTCCTACGAGCAGTACTTC
>TRBJ1-2|TRBV20-1|-
CSARDFPLYTF
TGCAGTGCTAGAGATTTCCCCCTCTACACCTTC
>TRBJ1-2|TRBV4-3|TRBD1
CASSLPGQGRPTLCDGYTF
TGCGCCAGCAGCCTACCGGGACAGGGACGACCGACCTTATGCGATGGCTACACCTTC
>TRBJ1-4|TRBV6-5|-
CASSYNRQVNEKLFF
TGTGCCAGCAGTTATAATAGGCAGGTTAATGAAAAACTGTTTTTT
>TRBJ1-1|TRBV6-5|-
CASSPPGSTNTEAFF
TGTGCCAGCAGCCCCCCCGGGTCCACGAACACTGAAGCTTTCTTT
>TRBJ2-5|TRBV9|-
CASSAETGYQETQYF
TGTGCCAGCAGCGCGGAAACAGGTTACCAAGAGACCCAGTACTTC
>TRBJ2-3|TRBV5-4|TRBD2
CASSLPSGHDTQYF
TGTGCCAGCAGCTTACCTAGCGGGCACGATACGCAGTATTTT
>TRBJ1-2|TRBV5-1|-
CASSLAIGRDYGYTF
TGCGCCAGCAGCTTGGCTATAGGGAGGGACTATGGCTACACCTTC
>TRBJ1-5|TRBV18|-
CASSPLAGSSQPQHF
TGTGCCAGCTCACCATTGGCAGGATCTTCTCAGCCCCAGCATTTT
>TRBJ1-6|TRBV4-2|-
CASSRHGGMENSPLHF
TGTGCCAGCAGCCGCCATGGAGGGATGGAGAATTCACCCCTCCACTTT
>TRBJ2-3|TRBV7-4|-
CASSWESDTQYF
TGTGCCAGCAGCTGGGAGTCGGATACGCAGTATTTT
>TRBJ1-2|TRBV7-2|-
CASSLRTAGDYGYTF
TGTGCCAGCAGCTTACGGACAGCTGGGGACTATGGCTACACCTTC
>TRBJ1-5|TRBV2|-
CASSRTLSNQPQHF
TGTGCCAGCAGCCGAACTTTGAGCAATCAGCCCCAGCATTTT
>TRBJ1-2|TRBV5-1|-
CASSLASTGGYTF
TGCGCCAGCAGCTTGGCCAGTACAGGTGGCTACACCTTC
>TRBJ1-2|TRBV7-9|TRBD1
CASSFRQGAGYTF
TGTGCCAGCAGCTTCAGGCAGGGGGCCGGCTACACCTTC
>TRBJ2-3|TRBV9|TRBD2
CASSGTSGVQYF
TGTGCCAGCAGCGGCACTAGCGGGGTTCAGTATTTT
>TRBJ2-2|TRBV6-6|TRBD2
CASSSSGAGELFF
TGTGCCAGCAGCTCTAGCGGGGCCGGGGAGCTGTTTTTT
>TRBJ1-2|TRBV29-1|-
CSADSYGYTF
TGCAGCGCCGACAGTTATGGCTACACCTTC
>TRBJ1-4|TRBV4-3|TRBD1
CASSQEGQGNEKLFF
TGCGCCAGCAGCCAAGAGGGACAGGGGAATGAAAAACTGTTTTTT
>TRBJ2-1|TRBV7-2|-
CASSFPSTYYNEQFF
TGTGCCAGCAGCTTTCCTAGCACCTACTACAATGAGCAGTTCTTC
>TRBJ1-1|TRBV11-2|-
CASSLVRDTEAFF
TGTGCCAGCAGCTTAGTTCGGGATACTGAAGCTTTCTTT
>TRBJ1-5|TRBV21-1|-
CAGGIGGGNQPQHF
TGTGCCGGAGGCATAGGGGGCGGAAATCAGCCCCAGCATTTT
>TRBJ2-1|TRBV14|-
CASSQQGNEQFF
TGTGCCAGCAGCCAACAGGGGAATGAGCAGTTCTTC
>TRBJ2-3|TRBV6-5|TRBD1
CASSQDRGRTDTQYF
TGTGCCAGCAGTCAGGACAGGGGGCGGACAGATACGCAGTATTTT
>TRBJ2-7|TRBV2|-
CASSVRGEQYF
TGTGCCAGCAGTGTTCGGGGAGAGCAGTACTTC
>TRBJ1-1|TRBV6-5|-
CASSYGGAGNTEAFF
TGTGCCAGCAGTTACGGGGGGGCTGGGAACACTGAAGCTTTCTTT
>TRBJ1-1|TRBV29-1|TRBD1
CSGETGGSTEAFF
TGCAGCGGCGAGACAGGGGGCAGCACTGAAGCTTTCTTT